One and the same sample provided the 32 T cell receptor beta chains below, sequenced in a study of blood T cell repertoires in COVID-19 (dated by TCRdb to 2018 to 2021). The library was made by the immunoSEQ multiplex PCR assay. Drawn from immuneACCESS, this table holds only the in-frame rearrangements with V and J called that TCRdb kept. Clones are partly lost; checked studies trace under half to an unresolved V gene and leave the rest unexplained. For this sample there are 310,000 or so clones; around 88% appear just once. The top ten clones comprise roughly 1.1% of the sample. The sample comprised peripheral blood. The origin of the receptors is a woman aged 50 to 60 with acute or convalescent COVID-19.

V is TRBV9 and J is TRBJ2-1; D call uncertain. Germline values: CDR1 SGDLS, CDR2 YYNGEE. V was cut by 0 bases and J by 0 bases, with 7 bases left in between. This CDR3 has 15 residues. CDR3 sequence (DNA): TGTGCCAGCAGCGTAGGCAGAAGCTCCTACAATGAGCAGTTCTTC. This gives the protein CASSVGRSSYNEQFF. Together with reference TRBV9 and TRBJ2-1, the CDR3 gives the full variable domain: DSGVTQTPKHLITATGQRVTLRCSPRSGDLSVYWYQQSLDQGLQFLIQYYNGEERAKGNILERFSAQQFPDLHSELNLSSLELGDSALYFCASSVGRSSYNEQFFGPGTRLTVL.

CDR3 sequence reads: CASSQGLGSETQYF. The CDR3 DNA is TGTGCCAGCAGCCAAGGTCTAGGGAGTGAGACCCAGTACTTC. The chain uses TRBV4-2 and TRBJ2-5; TRBD2 might be the D (5 bases). The V and J ends lost 1 base and 5 bases respectively, with 11 bases between them. The length of the CDR3 is 14 residues. Germline V gene lookup returns CDR1 LGHNA and CDR2 YNFKEQ.

The chain links TRBV11-2 to TRBJ2-7; possibly TRBD1 for D (7 bases). Germline V lookup: CDR1 SGHAT, CDR2 FQNNGV. The CDR3 totals 14 residues. V gave up 3 bases and J gave up 3 bases, with 12 bases separating them. The CDR3 loop is CASSFSRGDYEQYF. The CDR3 coding sequence is TGTGCCAGCAGCTTCAGCAGGGGGGACTACGAGCAGTACTTC.

The rearrangement links TRBV7-3 to TRBJ1-1, with D uncertain. V was trimmed by 1 base and J by 1 base, leaving 7 bases between them. The CDR3 is made up of 14 amino acids. The germline V gene has CDR1 SGHTA and CDR2 FQGTGA. CDR3 region: CASSLNFGNTEAFF. The CDR3 bases are TGTGCCAGCAGCTTAAATTTCGGGAACACTGAAGCTTTCTTT.

The V gene is TRBV11-2, the J gene TRBJ1-1; tentative D call: TRBD1 (5 bases). Per germline, CDR1 SGHAT and CDR2 FQNNGV. The CDR3 loop spans 11 amino acids. V shed 7 bases and J shed 8 bases, with 11 bases lying between them. CDR3 sequence reads: CASMSGGEAFF. CDR3 nucleotides: TGTGCCAGCATGAGCGGGGGGGAAGCTTTCTTT.

The rearrangement uses TRBV15 and TRBJ1-2; possibly TRBD1 for D (5 bases). V dropped 0 bases and J dropped 8 bases, with 13 bases sitting between them. The germline V gene encodes CDR1 LNHNV and CDR2 YYDKDF (reference sequence). This CDR3 comprises 14 residues. CDR3 nucleotides: TGTGCCACCAGCAGAGATAGGGCAGGGCGAGGCTACACCTTC. This sequence encodes CATSRDRAGRGYTF.

In its sample, this clone was seen a few times. This chain links TRBV10-1 with TRBJ2-7; TRBD1 aligns across 8 bases. This CDR3 contains 16 residues. Per the germline V gene, CDR1 is WNHNN and CDR2 is SYGVQD (reference sequence). V lost 5 bases and J lost 1; bases outside the gene matches: 10. The DNA of the CDR3 is TGCGCCAGCAGTCCGAGGGGACAGGAGCTTTCCTACGAGCAGTACTTC. It encodes CASSPRGQELSYEQYF.

This chain links TRBV7-2 with TRBJ2-7; no definite D call. V dropped 1 base and J dropped 13 bases, with 17 bases sitting between them. This CDR3 has 13 amino acids. CDR1 is SGHTA, CDR2 FQGNSA, per germline. CDR3 in DNA: TGTGCCAGCAGCTTAGATCCCCCGGTCCAGACTTACTTC. Residues: CASSLDPPVQTYF.

The chain recombines TRBV18 with TRBJ2-1; TRBD1 matches 7 bases. Trimming at V came to 10 bases and at J to 2 bases, leaving 5 bases not matched to a gene. Germline V lookup: CDR1 KGHSH, CDR2 LQKENI. The CDR3 extends over 13 amino acids. The CDR3 bases are TGTGCCACCCGGGGACAGACCTACAATGAGCAGTTCTTC. This encodes CATRGQTYNEQFF.

CDR3 sequence reads: CASSPWTGGSNTGELFF. In DNA form, the CDR3 reads TGCGCCAGCAGCCCTTGGACAGGGGGCTCGAACACCGGGGAGCTGTTTTTT. V gene TRBV5-1 combines with J gene TRBJ2-2; 11 bases match TRBD1. The CDR3 is 17 residues long. Trimming took 4 bases from V and 0 from J; bases not matched to a gene: 5. Germline V gene data show CDR1 as SGHRS and CDR2 as YFSETQ.

This clone appeared a few times. The chain links TRBV5-4 to TRBJ1-1; D might be TRBD1 (6 bases). Per the germline V gene, CDR1 is SGHNT and CDR2 is YYREEE (reference sequence). With 4 bases removed from V and 2 bases from J, the gap between germline ends came to 9 bases. The CDR3 has 13 residues. The DNA for the CDR3 is TGTGCCAGCAGCCTGGACAGCAACACTGAAGCTTTCTTT. Translating gives CASSLDSNTEAFF.

CDR3 in amino acids: CASSPLDRDYGYTF. In DNA form, the CDR3 reads TGTGCCAGCAGCCCTTTGGACAGGGACTATGGCTACACCTTC. The genes are TRBV4-2 and TRBJ1-2, with TRBD1 matching over 8 bases. The V gene end was trimmed by 4 bases and the J gene end by 3 bases; junction bases not matched to a gene: 4. There are 14 residues in the CDR3. Germline loops: CDR1 LGHNA, CDR2 YNFKEQ.

This clone has just one count. This chain uses TRBV7-2 with TRBJ1-2; D perhaps matches TRBD1 (5 bases). Germline V gene data show CDR1 as SGHTA and CDR2 as FQGNSA. Trimming stripped 4 bases from V and 4 bases from J, with 16 bases between. The CDR3 extends over 15 amino acids. CDR3 in DNA: TGTGCCAGCAGCTCTGCGGGGGGGTCTAGCTATGGCTACACCTTC. This codes for CASSSAGGSSYGYTF.

This chain connects TRBV29-1 to TRBJ2-3; D not certain. Trimming stripped 4 bases from V and 6 bases from J, with 14 bases between. Germline CDR1 SQVTM, CDR2 ANQGSEA. The CDR3 loop spans 13 amino acids. CDR3 coding DNA: TGCAGCGTTGGAGCGAGGTTCACGGATACGCAGTATTTT. It translates to CSVGARFTDTQYF.

The CDR3 reads CSAITGGGYTF. DNA of the CDR3: TGCAGTGCCATCACGGGGGGTGGCTACACCTTC. The chain is built from TRBV20-1 and TRBJ1-2, with D tentatively TRBD1 (5 bases). V was cut by 6 bases and J by 7 bases, with 12 bases left in between. CDR1 is DFQATT, CDR2 SNEGSKA, per germline (reference sequence). This CDR3 spans 11 amino acids.

Comments on this clone: The sample carries other DNA sequences with the same CDR3. This chain joins TRBV7-2 and TRBJ2-1; TRBD2 aligns across 10 bases. Unmatched junction bases numbered 3, after V lost 5 bases and J lost 2 bases. The CDR3 has 15 amino acids. The V gene's germline CDR1 is SGHTA and CDR2 FQGNSA. CDR3 DNA: TGTGCCAGCAGCCTCGGACTAGCGGCCTACAATGAGCAGTTCTTC. Encoded protein: CASSLGLAAYNEQFF.

This chain connects TRBV21-1 to TRBJ1-1; no check of the table's D call, TRBD1, against the DNA was made. TRBV21-1 is annotated as a pseudogene. This CDR3 region has 16 residues. CDR3 residues: CASSKVGTDMNTEAFF. In DNA form, the CDR3 reads TGTGCCAGCAGCAAAGTGGGGACAGATATGAACACTGAAGCTTTCTTT.

The chain employs TRBV4-1 and TRBJ1-2; TRBD1 matches 9 bases. Trimming at V came to 7 bases and at J to 4 bases, leaving 19 bases not matched to a gene. The CDR3 has 18 residues. The germline V gene encodes CDR1 MGHRA and CDR2 YSYEKL. The CDR3: CASNRVRRTGAPGYGYTF. The DNA for the CDR3 is TGCGCCAGCAACCGGGTACGGAGGACAGGGGCGCCCGGCTATGGCTACACCTTC.

The V gene is TRBV19, the J gene TRBJ2-1; weak D call: TRBD1 (6 bases). V lost 4 bases and J lost 0, with 10 bases in between. CDR1 and CDR2 from the germline V gene are LNHDA and SQIVND (reference sequence). CDR3 size: 15 residues. The CDR3 is CASSNDRSSYNEQFF. CDR3 DNA: TGTGCCAGTAGTAATGACAGGAGCTCCTACAATGAGCAGTTCTTC.

V and J are TRBV12-5 and TRBJ2-7; TRBD1 matches 8 bases. Germline CDR1 and CDR2: LGHNT and FRNRAP. CDR3 length equals 15 residues. After removal of 2 bases from V and 0 bases from J, the junction contained 3 bases not matched to a gene. The chain's CDR3 is CASGLRTGLSYEQYF. CDR3 bases: TGTGCTAGTGGTTTGAGGACAGGGCTCTCCTACGAGCAGTACTTC.

The rearrangement links TRBV11-2 to TRBJ2-3, with 11 bases matching TRBD2. Germline V gene lookup returns CDR1 SGHAT and CDR2 FQNNGV. The CDR3 spans 17 residues. J was trimmed by 5 bases and V by 1 base; bases with no gene match: 8. The CDR3 is CASSLVGGLAGVDTQYF. The CDR3 nucleotides read TGTGCCAGCAGCTTAGTAGGTGGACTAGCGGGCGTAGATACGCAGTATTTT.

This clone has only a few counts. This chain links TRBV5-1 with TRBJ1-1; D is possibly TRBD1 (6 bases). The germline V gene has CDR1 SGHRS and CDR2 YFSETQ. Trimming cost V 0 bases and J 1 base, with 7 bases left between them. This CDR3 has 14 amino acids. CDR3 DNA: TGCGCCAGCAGCTTGGTAGGGGGGAACACTGAAGCTTTCTTT. It encodes CASSLVGGNTEAFF.

This clone appeared a single time. The chain couples TRBV5-1 to TRBJ1-4; possible D gene TRBD1, 6 bases. Trimming stripped 0 bases from V and 6 bases from J, with 12 bases between. Germline assignment: CDR1 SGHRS and CDR2 YFSETQ. This CDR3 spans 15 amino acids. The CDR3 loop is CASSLAAGGHEKLFF. The CDR3 nucleotides read TGCGCCAGCAGCTTGGCTGCGGGGGGGCATGAAAAACTGTTTTTT.

The DNA for the CDR3 is TGTGCCAGCAGCCAAGAGAAAGGGACAGGGATCTCCTACGAGCAGTACTTC. Its protein is CASSQEKGTGISYEQYF. The chain has TRBV4-2 and TRBJ2-7; TRBD1 matches at 9 bases. The CDR3 runs to 17 residues. Germline CDR1 LGHNA, CDR2 YNFKEQ. J gave up 0 bases and V 0 bases, and 6 bases lay outside the gene matches.

The chain joins TRBV12-5 to TRBJ1-1; D might be TRBD1 (5 bases). The germline CDR1 and CDR2 sequences are LGHNT and FRNRAP. The CDR3 is made up of 14 amino acids. V lost 3 bases to trimming and J lost 3 bases, with 11 bases between them. DNA of the CDR3: TGTGCTAGTGGTTTTAAAGGACACTACACTGAAGCTTTCTTT. Amino acid sequence: CASGFKGHYTEAFF.

The chain recombines TRBV10-3 with TRBJ2-5; TRBD2 agrees at 7 bases. Losses at the gene ends were 4 bases for V and 10 bases for J; bases not matched to a gene: 12. Germline lookup yields CDR1 ENHRY and CDR2 SYGVKD. This CDR3 has 14 residues. The CDR3 DNA reads TGTGCCATCAGTGGTGGTAGCGGGCCCCTCGGCCAGTACTTC. Protein product: CAISGGSGPLGQYF.

V usage is TRBV3-1 (or the pseudogene TRBV3-2) and J usage is TRBJ1-5; TRBD1 is a possible D gene (5 bases). CDR3 size: 18 residues. CDR1 LGHDT and CDR2 YNNKEL come from the germline V gene (reference sequence). Trimming stripped 6 bases from V and 2 bases from J, with 23 bases between. As DNA, the CDR3 is TGTGCCAGCAGAAAAATCCTGGCGGGGGAAGGGGGCAATCAGCCCCAGCATTTT. Its protein product is CASRKILAGEGGNQPQHF.

There are a few counts of this clone. V and J are TRBV6-5 and TRBJ1-5, with TRBD1 matching over 7 bases. The CDR3 has 13 residues. J gave up 7 bases and V 9 bases, and 9 bases lay outside the gene matches. Germline V gives CDR1 MNHEY, CDR2 SVGAGI. CDR3 protein: CASQPEGGQPQHF. The CDR3 DNA sequence: TGTGCCAGTCAGCCCGAAGGGGGCCAGCCCCAGCATTTT.

The chain links TRBV7-2 to TRBJ2-3, with 8 positions matching TRBD2. The length of the CDR3 is 17 residues. The V gene's germline CDR1 is SGHTA and CDR2 FQGNSA. V was pared by 5 bases and J by 10 bases, with 20 bases of the junction left unmatched. CDR3 residues: CASSPGVSGNSRGAQYF. CDR3 bases: TGTGCCAGCAGCCCCGGAGTTAGCGGGAACTCACGGGGAGCGCAGTATTTT.

The V gene is TRBV7-2, the J gene TRBJ1-4, with D possibly matching TRBD1 (6 bases). Trimming pared 5 bases from V and 0 bases from J, leaving 10 bases between. The CDR3 has 15 amino acids. Germline CDR1 and CDR2: SGHTA and FQGNSA. As DNA, the CDR3 is TGTGCCAGCAGCCAAAGGACAGCAACTAATGAAAAACTGTTTTTT. Translated, it gives CASSQRTATNEKLFF.

The J gene is TRBJ2-7, the V gene TRBV27; TRBD2 matches 8 bases. The CDR3 has 15 residues. From germline, CDR1 is MNHEY and CDR2 SMNVEV (reference sequence). V trimming: 6 bases; J trimming: 1 base; junction bases outside the gene matches: 8. The DNA for the CDR3 is TGTGCCAGCAGCCCGCGGGGACTAGGGTCCTACGAGCAGTACGTC. Its translation: CASSPRGLGSYEQYV.

The CDR3 protein is CASSSPGRMNTEAFF. The CDR3 DNA is TGTGCCAGCAGTTCTCCGGGGAGGATGAACACTGAAGCTTTCTTT. The gene calls are TRBV6-5 and TRBJ1-1; D gene uncertain. The CDR3 has 15 residues. Germline loops: CDR1 MNHEY, CDR2 SVGAGI. The V and J ends lost 4 bases and 0 bases respectively, with 12 bases between them.